This section outlines one T cell receptor (beta chain) sequence together with its context. Its antigen remains unidentified. TCRdb's table, derived via immunoSEQ multiplex PCR, lists solely in-frame clones and lacks some. Altogether tens of thousands of clones are present, 70% to 90% being singletons, with the ten largest covering 20% to 25%. This specimen comes from a study of OX40 agonist ivuxolimab in advanced cancers. Overall study: At doses from 0.01 to 10 mg/kg, patients were given intravenous ivuxolimab every 2 weeks. General study results and limits: Certain nonresponders likewise exhibited a low normalized T-cell clonal expansion. It was not determined which antigens were specifically recognized by the peripheral T cells that had undergone clonal expansion.

The CDR3 covers 15 residues. Germline V gene sequence: CDR1 SGHRS, CDR2 YFSETQ. The ends were cut back, 3 bases at V and 1 base at J, with 12 bases in the middle. Sample: CD4+ or CD8+ T cells sorted from blood, taken in a trial of the OX40 agonist ivuxolimab. The receptor was isolated from an adult with an advanced solid tumor such as melanoma, head and neck, liver or kidney cancer. The rearrangement uses TRBV5-1 and TRBJ2-3; no definite D call. In DNA form, the CDR3 reads TGCGCCAGCAGCTCCGATATGTTCCGCACAGATACGCAGTATTTT. This translates into CASSSDMFRTDTQYF.